This T cell receptor beta chain was sequenced during a study of T cell repertoires in cytomegalovirus infection. TCRdb analysed the reads with MiXCR anew, one entry per CDR3 protein. Of approximately 500,000 distinct CDR3 sequences in the sample, 25% to 35% were seen once. Study-level points and caveats: CMV-specific HLA-C-restricted TCR beta clonotypes dominated the ex vivo response.

The V gene lost 5 bases and the J gene lost 3 bases, with 19 bases spanning the gap. Germline CDR1 SEHNR, CDR2 FQNEAQ (reference sequence). CDR3 size: 16 residues. Notes on this clonotype: No antigen is known for it.

The sequencing used cultured PBMCs, collected from culture after CMV antigen stimulation. This TCR was sampled from a human donor in good health (CMV status not recorded). Some clones in this sample may be carry-over from other donors' samples. The chain uses TRBV7-9 and TRBJ1-1, with a possible D match to TRBD1 (6 bases). The CDR3 spells CASSDGRTVRYTEAFF. Written as DNA, the CDR3 is TGTGCCAGCAGCGACGGAAGGACAGTTAGATACACTGAAGCTTTCTTT.